This T cell receptor beta chain was sequenced for a study of PD-1 blockade in classical Hodgkin lymphoma (dated by TCRdb to 2019 to 2021). Background for the entire study: Nivolumab dosing was 3 mg/kg intravenously every 2 weeks, continuing until either disease progression or unacceptable toxicity. To define a peripheral blood immune signature of response to PD-1 blockade in classical Hodgkin lymphoma, the study combined TCR beta sequencing with CyTOF.

V is cut back by 3 bases and J by 2 bases, with 8 bases in the junction unmatched. From the cysteine through the phenylalanine, the CDR3 covers 17 amino acids. The read is trimmed to its CDR3 DNA, 51 bases read in frame from base 1. From a lookup of the germline V gene, CDR1 and CDR2 are SGDLS and YYNGEE. A word on this clone: The specificity of this receptor is unknown. It has no much larger one-base neighbor in the sample; base qualities were not kept.

The Qiagen DNeasy kit was used to extract genomic DNA both from unsorted PBMCs and from the negatively selected CD4+ and CD8+ fractions. TCR beta CDR3 regions were subjected to amplification by immunoSEQ multiplex PCR with primers that anneal to V and J segments. A synthetic immune receptor repertoire was used to minimize amplification bias, and remaining bias was computationally removed after sequencing. In the source study's methods: Custom Python scripts were used to quantify repertoire diversity as the Shannon entropy index. Unsorted, CD4+ and CD8+ repertoires were examined separately, except in combined analyses, for which CD4+ and CD8+ sequences were merged in silico. A clone counted as expanded when the clone's frequency after treatment rose at least 2-fold relative to C1D1, and clones undetected at baseline were given a pseudocount of 0.5. Clones with 0 or 1 copy at C1D1 were classified as singleton clones, and clones with 2 or more copies were classified as non-singleton clones. By matching protein sequences in sorted samples from the same patient, clones expanded in unsorted samples were annotated as CD4+, CD8+ or unknown. Wilcoxon tests on paired samples were used to test changes in diversity from C1D1 to C4D1. TCRdb re-hosts the immuneACCESS table, in-frame sequences only. Its copies lack some clones; in the studies checked, an unresolved V gene accounts for under half of them, and the cause for the rest is not known. V, J and clone size derive from that table, while D and trimming were established from the DNA sequence. The sample table records some 93,000 clones; roughly 73% of these occur just once. Together, the top ten hold over 8% of the sample.

Results and caveats for the whole study, not just this receptor: Baseline TCR diversity was reported to be lower in newly diagnosed patients than in healthy donors, and even lower in relapsed/refractory patients. Lower diversity was observed in patients in whom nivolumab was started less than 1 year after ASCT, and these patients were excluded from later analyses so that confounding by immune reconstitution would be avoided. Only a single clinical trial cohort was studied, and what caused the repertoire differences, possibly disease activity or prior therapy, remained undefined. Among trial patients, those achieving complete response had baseline diversity similar to that of newly diagnosed patients, while diversity was significantly lower in partial responders and progressors. By C4D1, a significant rise was seen in CD4+ TCR diversity but not in CD8+ TCR diversity (p=0.0027 vs p=0.16), and the rise was most apparent among complete responders (p=0.02).

In the paper's terms, the time point label means: cycle 4 day 1 (C4D1), after 6 weeks of nivolumab. Every trial patient had relapsed after autologous stem cell transplantation, and cohorts A, B and C differed in prior brentuximab vedotin exposure. A total of around 59 patients with relapsed/refractory classical Hodgkin lymphoma made up the trial cohort, and each patient's best overall response was complete response, partial response or progressive disease. In the multi-cohort phase II CheckMate 205 trial, trial patients received single-agent nivolumab. An independent review committee assessed best overall response by applying the 2007 International Working Group response criteria. PBMCs from the trial were collected at three points: immediately before nivolumab initiation (C1D1), and during therapy at cycle 2 day 1 and cycle 4 day 1. Peripheral blood was collected in 8 mL Vacutainer Cell Preparation Tubes, from which PBMCs were isolated by centrifugation and then cryopreserved.

The receptor was derived from a human donor with classical Hodgkin lymphoma. The sample consisted of peripheral blood mononuclear cells (PBMCs), taken before the fourth cycle of nivolumab. The receptor chain draws on TRBV9 and TRBJ2-6; 7 central nucleotides agree with TRBD2. Here the CDR3 is given as CASSANPRGAGANVLTF. The DNA reads TGTGCCAGCAGCGCAAACCCCCGGGGGGCTGGGGCCAACGTCCTGACTTTC. Beyond the CDR3, the reference TRBV9 and TRBJ2-6 genes provide the residues; the full variable domain reads: DSGVTQTPKHLITATGQRVTLRCSPRSGDLSVYWYQQSLDQGLQFLIQYYNGEERAKGNILERFSAQQFPDLHSELNLSSLELGDSALYFCASSANPRGAGANVLTFGAGSRLTVL.